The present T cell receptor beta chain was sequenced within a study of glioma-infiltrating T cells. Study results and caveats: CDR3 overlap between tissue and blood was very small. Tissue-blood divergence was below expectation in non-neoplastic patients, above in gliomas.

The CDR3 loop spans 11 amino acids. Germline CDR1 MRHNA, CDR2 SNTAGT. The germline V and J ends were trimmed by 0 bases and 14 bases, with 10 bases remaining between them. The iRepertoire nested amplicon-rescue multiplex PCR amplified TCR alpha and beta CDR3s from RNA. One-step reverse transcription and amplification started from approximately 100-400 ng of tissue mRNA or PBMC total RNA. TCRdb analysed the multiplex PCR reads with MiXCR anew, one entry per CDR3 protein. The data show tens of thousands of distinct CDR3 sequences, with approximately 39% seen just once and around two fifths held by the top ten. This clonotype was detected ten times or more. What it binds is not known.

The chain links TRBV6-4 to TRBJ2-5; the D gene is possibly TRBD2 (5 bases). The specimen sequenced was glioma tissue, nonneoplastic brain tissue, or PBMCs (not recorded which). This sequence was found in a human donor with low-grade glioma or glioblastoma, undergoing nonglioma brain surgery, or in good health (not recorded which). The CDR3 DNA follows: TGTGCCAGCAGTGACTCGGACTGCTCTTACTTC. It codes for CASSDSDCSYF.